Listed below are T cell receptor beta chains from one sample, sequenced in a study of blood T cell repertoires in COVID-19. The protocol was immunoSEQ multiplex PCR, while the TCRdb copy is restricted to in-frame clones and leaves out a portion. The profile shows 110,000 or so clones, over 75% of them singletons. Sequenced material: peripheral blood. These receptors originate from a man aged 50 to 59 with acute or convalescent COVID-19. Both conserved end residues are part of each CDR3.

length: 13; V: TRBV27; CDR3: CASSPGANYGYTF
length: 16; V: TRBV7-3; CDR3: CASSPGTGGGVGELFF
length: 13; V: TRBV7-8; CDR3: CASRVGSLETQYF
length: 13; V: TRBV30; CDR3: CARQEELGNTIYF
length: 16; V: TRBV27; CDR3: CASGAVVARTTGEQYF
length: 15; V: TRBV19; CDR3: CASSTGLAGAPEQYF
length: 17; V: TRBV4-2; CDR3: CASSPESAGTGSYEQYF
length: 15; V: TRBV5-1; CDR3: CASSLEAASSYEQYF
length: 13; V: TRBV27; CDR3: CASRKRAQETQYF
length: 15; V: TRBV5-1; CDR3: CASSLAARAGETQYF
length: 17; V: TRBV19; CDR3: CASRPGQGAIGNQPQHF
length: 15; V: TRBV4-1; CDR3: CASSQVPGAGQPQHF
length: 16; V: TRBV29-1; CDR3: CSVDLMPGQGDYGYTF
length: 15; V: TRBV10-3; CDR3: CAISEESGGANEQFF
length: 13; V: TRBV9; CDR3: CASSSQGAETQYF
length: 17; V: TRBV25-1; CDR3: CASSEFRGGVAKNIQYF
length: 14; V: TRBV5-6; CDR3: CASMGTGGGETQYF
length: 14; V: TRBV11-2; CDR3: CASSSDSYRETQYF
length: 18; V: TRBV6-2/TRBV6-3; CDR3: CASSLLSGGGRSYNEQFF
length: 12; V: TRBV2; CDR3: CASSRGGYGYTF
length: 15; V: TRBV6-5; CDR3: CASNLVAGDRYEQFF
length: 15; V: TRBV7-2; CDR3: CASSLQGAVNYGYTF
length: 14; V: TRBV7-2; CDR3: CASSLGGARYEQYF
length: 15; V: TRBV2; CDR3: CASSEDRGGGDEQFF
length: 16; V: TRBV5-1; CDR3: CASSRRGDTENTEAFF
length: 13; V: TRBV9; CDR3: CASSRTGGDGYTF
length: 12; V: TRBV19; CDR3: CASGRGGQPQHF
length: 14; V: TRBV20-1; CDR3: CSASRQGGNYGYTF
length: 12; V: TRBV2; CDR3: CASRESNEKLFF
length: 14; V: TRBV19; CDR3: CASSIGRVNTEAFF
length: 15; V: TRBV25-1; CDR3: CASSEYPSAKETQYF
length: 16; V: TRBV7-7; CDR3: CASSPSRVSGANVLTF
length: 14; V: TRBV24-1; CDR3: CATSDSQDSNEQFF
length: 13; V: TRBV29-1; CDR3: CSVAAARDSPLHF
length: 19; V: TRBV28; CDR3: CASSAPGGQDLYYAGELFF
length: 14; V: TRBV29-1; CDR3: CSVATAPRGTEAFF
length: 17; V: TRBV7-9; CDR3: CASSLAIAGEARNEQFF
length: 14; V: TRBV5-4; CDR3: CASSPGGSSGEQYF
length: 13; V: TRBV12-3/TRBV12-4; CDR3: CASSLLSSYEQYF
length: 16; V: TRBV3-1/TRBV3-2; CDR3: CASSQDPTGAKNIQYF